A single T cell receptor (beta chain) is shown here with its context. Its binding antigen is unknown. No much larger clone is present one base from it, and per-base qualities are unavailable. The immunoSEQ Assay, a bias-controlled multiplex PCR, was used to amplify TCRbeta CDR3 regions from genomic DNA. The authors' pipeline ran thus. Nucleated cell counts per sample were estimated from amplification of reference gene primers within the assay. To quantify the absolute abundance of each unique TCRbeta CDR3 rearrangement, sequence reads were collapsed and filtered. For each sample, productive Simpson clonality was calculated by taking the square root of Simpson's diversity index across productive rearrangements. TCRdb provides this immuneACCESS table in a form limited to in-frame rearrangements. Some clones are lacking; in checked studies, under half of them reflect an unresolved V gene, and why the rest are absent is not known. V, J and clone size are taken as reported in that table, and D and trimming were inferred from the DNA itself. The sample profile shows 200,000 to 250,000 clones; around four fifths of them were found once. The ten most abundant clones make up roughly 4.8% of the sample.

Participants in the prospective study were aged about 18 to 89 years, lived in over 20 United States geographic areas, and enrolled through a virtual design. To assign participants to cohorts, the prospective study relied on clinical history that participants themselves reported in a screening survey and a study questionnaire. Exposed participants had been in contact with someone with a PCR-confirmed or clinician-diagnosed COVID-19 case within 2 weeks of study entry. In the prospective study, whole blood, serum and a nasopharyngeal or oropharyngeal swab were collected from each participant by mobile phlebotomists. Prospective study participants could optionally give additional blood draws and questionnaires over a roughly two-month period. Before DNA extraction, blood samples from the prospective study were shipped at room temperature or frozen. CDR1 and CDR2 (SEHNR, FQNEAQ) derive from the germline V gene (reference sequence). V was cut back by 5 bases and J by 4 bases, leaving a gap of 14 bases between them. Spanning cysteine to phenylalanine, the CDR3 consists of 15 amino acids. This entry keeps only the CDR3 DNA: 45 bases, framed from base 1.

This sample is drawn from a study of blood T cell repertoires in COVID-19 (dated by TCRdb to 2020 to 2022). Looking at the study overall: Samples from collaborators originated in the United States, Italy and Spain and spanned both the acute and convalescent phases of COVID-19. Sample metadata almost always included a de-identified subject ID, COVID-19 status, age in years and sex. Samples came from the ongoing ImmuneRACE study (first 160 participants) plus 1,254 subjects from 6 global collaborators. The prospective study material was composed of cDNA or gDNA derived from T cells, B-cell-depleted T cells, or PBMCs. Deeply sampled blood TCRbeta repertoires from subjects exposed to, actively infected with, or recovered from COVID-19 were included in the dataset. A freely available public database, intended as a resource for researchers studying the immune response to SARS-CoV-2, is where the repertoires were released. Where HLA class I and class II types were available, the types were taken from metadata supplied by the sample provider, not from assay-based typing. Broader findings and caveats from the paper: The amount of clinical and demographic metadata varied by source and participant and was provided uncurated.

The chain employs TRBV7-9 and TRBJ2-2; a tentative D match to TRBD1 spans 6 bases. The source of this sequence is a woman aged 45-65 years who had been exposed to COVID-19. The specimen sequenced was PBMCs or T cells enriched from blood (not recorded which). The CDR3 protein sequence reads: CASSPRTDGTGELFF. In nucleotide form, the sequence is TGTGCCAGCAGCCCACGGACAGACGGCACCGGGGAGCTGTTTTTT.